Included here is one T cell receptor (beta chain) sequence, with context. This entry comes from a study of blood T cell repertoires in COVID-19. Background on the study: The study drew acute and convalescent COVID-19 samples from the United States, Italy and Spain.

Cohort 3 recovery required two negative PCRs, clearance, or symptom resolution. This table comes from immunoSEQ multiplex PCR, and its TCRdb copy is limited to in-frame clones, with some not included. The sample shows a few hundred thousand clones, roughly 85% of them seen only once. CDR1 and CDR2 (germline): MDHEN, SYDVKM. This CDR3 contains 15 residues. V dropped 3 bases and J dropped 4; count of bases not matched to a gene: 6. The V and J genes are TRBV28 and TRBJ1-1; 9 bases are a match to TRBD1. The clonotype originates from a woman between 45 and 60 years old who had recovered from COVID-19. Input material: PBMCs or T cells enriched from blood (not recorded which). The CDR3 DNA reads as TGTGCCAGCAGTTTCAAACAGGGGGCGCGCACTGAAGCTTTCTTT. As protein: CASSFKQGARTEAFF.